This TCR beta chain is drawn from a study of T cells in Graves' hyperthyroidism and ophthalmopathy. The investigators amplified TCR beta CDR3 regions from RNA transcripts. The TCR CDR3 first-round RT-PCR relied on the HTBI primer set. TCRdb ran MiXCR on the multiplex PCR reads and lists one entry per CDR3 protein. The table includes a few hundred thousand distinct CDR3 sequences, around 14% detected once. From germline, CDR1 is PRHDT and CDR2 FYEKMQ (reference sequence). This CDR3 has 14 amino acids. After removal of 5 bases from V and 6 bases from J, the junction contained 6 bases not matched to a gene.

The sample comprised blood. The receptor was derived from a woman aged 18-29 years with Graves' hyperthyroidism. The genes are TRBV13 and TRBJ2-2; 7 bases are shared with TRBD1. CDR3 region: CASSPDRDPGELFF. CDR3 sequence (DNA): TGTGCCAGCAGCCCAGACAGGGACCCCGGGGAGCTGTTTTTT. Variable domain in full (rest from reference TRBV13 and TRBJ2-2): AAGVIQSPRHLIKEKRETATLKCYPIPRHDTVYWYQQGPGQDPQFLISFYEKMQSDKGSIPDRFSAQQFSDYHSELNMSSLELGDSALYFCASSPDRDPGELFFGEGSRLTVL.